This entry lists 14 T cell receptor beta chains sequenced from one sample in a study of T-cell memory formation after mild COVID-19 (dated by TCRdb to about 2021). Library construction relied on 5' RACE. The sequencing machine was an Illumina NovaSeq 6000. Using fastp trimming at Q25 and MiXCR clonotype assembly, TCRdb reanalyzed the public sequencing data and kept in-frame beta chains. CDR3 protein sequences are deduplicated, and each keeps its most common genes and DNA. The sample table shows about 360,000 distinct CDR3 sequences, and approximately 15% are seen once. 22% of the sample lies in the top ten. Sequencing was carried out using PBMCs or a T cell subset sorted from them (not recorded which). These receptors all come from a man in his late teens or twenties who had mild COVID-19 (a few samples of this study predate the infection). The sample titles of this study are shuffled in the database, so cell type and time point are left out; the donor was told from shared clones.

A few counts support this clonotype. This chain joins TRBV5-8 and TRBJ2-2; no clear D. The CDR3 length is 12 residues. Germline CDR1 SGHTS, CDR2 YDEGEE. Trimming stripped 4 bases from V and 6 bases from J, with 7 bases between. The CDR3 DNA follows: TGTGCCAGCAGCCCGGACGCCGGGGAGCTGTTTTTT. As protein: CASSPDAGELFF.

The V gene is TRBV30, the J gene TRBJ1-5; D is unresolved. The CDR3 has 13 residues. Trimming cost V 0 bases and J 10 bases, with 13 bases left between them. In germline, CDR1 is GTSNPN, CDR2 SVGIG (reference sequence). DNA of the CDR3: TGTGCCTGGAGTGTAATGGGAGGTCCTCCCCAGCATTTT. As protein: CAWSVMGGPPQHF.

V gene TRBV4-3 combines with J gene TRBJ2-5; D is unresolved. The length of the CDR3 is 15 residues. V dropped 0 bases and J dropped 5 bases, with 13 bases sitting between them. CDR1 is LGHNA, CDR2 YSLEER, per germline. Here the CDR3 DNA reads TGCGCCAGCAGCCAAGACTCGACATCTTGGGAGACCCAGTACTTC. Translating it yields CASSQDSTSWETQYF.

This clonotype was observed a few times. The chain has TRBV4-3 and TRBJ2-3; D perhaps matches TRBD1 (6 bases). V lost 4 bases and J lost 2, with 13 bases in between. The CDR3 runs to 15 residues. The germline V gene has CDR1 LGHNA and CDR2 YSLEER. This CDR3 reads CASSPWQGITDTQYF. The DNA for the CDR3 is TGCGCCAGCAGCCCCTGGCAGGGGATCACAGATACGCAGTATTTT.

This clonotype has just a few counts. The chain combines TRBV28 with TRBJ2-3; D is possibly TRBD2 (7 bases). The CDR3 has 14 amino acids. Germline loops: CDR1 MDHEN, CDR2 SYDVKM. The V and J ends lost 9 bases and 0 bases respectively, with 13 bases between them. The DNA of the CDR3 is TGTGCCAGTTCGGGGGGCCTCAGCACAGATACGCAGTATTTT. This translates into CASSGGLSTDTQYF.

V is TRBV7-9 and J is TRBJ2-3; perhaps TRBD2 as D (5 bases). Germline CDR1 SEHNR, CDR2 FQNEAQ (reference sequence). Trimming removed 8 bases from V and 6 bases from J, with 12 bases in between. This CDR3 is 12 amino acids long. CDR3 residues: CASGGSWDTQYF. The DNA of the CDR3 is TGTGCCAGCGGTGGGAGTTGGGATACGCAGTATTTT. The full variable domain, in which reference TRBV7-9 and TRBJ2-3 provide the parts outside the CDR3, is DTGVSQNPRHKITKRGQNVTFRCDPISEHNRLYWYRQTLGQGPEFLTYFQNEAQLEKSRLLSDRFSAERPKGSFSTLEIQRTEQGDSAMYLCASGGSWDTQYFGPGTRLTVL.

The chain recombines TRBV20-1 with TRBJ2-1; TRBD1 matches at 10 bases. CDR1 is DFQATT, CDR2 SNEGSKA, per germline (reference sequence). The ends lost 3 bases at V and 6 bases at J; junction bases unmatched: 5. This CDR3 contains 14 residues. The CDR3 loop is CSASGTGVINEQFF. As DNA, the CDR3 is TGCAGTGCTAGCGGGACAGGGGTGATCAATGAGCAGTTCTTC.

The chain has TRBV6-1 and TRBJ1-1, with 8 positions matching TRBD1. Trimming at V came to 8 bases and at J to 7 bases, leaving 21 bases not matched to a gene. Germline values: CDR1 MNHNS, CDR2 SASEGT. The CDR3 totals 17 residues. The CDR3 sequence is CASHFPGQATNWGEAFF. CDR3 nucleotide sequence: TGTGCCAGCCATTTTCCGGGACAGGCCACTAACTGGGGTGAAGCTTTCTTT.

This clonotype was detected a few times. The chain uses TRBV4-3 and TRBJ1-1; 7 bases are shared with TRBD1. Per germline, CDR1 LGHNA and CDR2 YSLEER. J lost 1 base, V lost 3 bases, and 8 bases had no gene match. The CDR3 is made up of 16 amino acids. The CDR3 loop is CASSHLLGGSNTEAFF. Written as DNA, the CDR3 is TGCGCCAGCAGCCACCTACTAGGGGGCTCGAACACTGAAGCTTTCTTT.

The chain's CDR3 is CASSSAAAGNTIYF. The CDR3 DNA follows: TGTGCCAGCAGCTCAGCGGCGGCTGGAAACACCATATATTTT. The chain employs TRBV11-2 and TRBJ1-3, with D uncertain. The CDR3 consists of 14 residues. Trimming took 4 bases from V and 2 from J, leaving 9 bases between them. CDR1 is SGHAT and CDR2 is FQNNGV in the germline V gene.

J is TRBJ1-1 and V is TRBV11-1; 7 positions agree with TRBD1. After removal of 5 bases from V and 4 bases from J, the junction contained 7 bases not matched to a gene. The length of the CDR3 is 14 residues. Germline-derived CDR1 and CDR2 are SGHAT and FQDESV (reference sequence). DNA for the CDR3: TGTGCCAGCAGCACCAGACAGGGTTCCACTGAAGCTTTCTTT. Protein: CASSTRQGSTEAFF.

This clonotype was observed a few times. The chain uses TRBV2 and TRBJ2-1; no reliable D call. The CDR3 runs 13 residues. From germline, CDR1 is SNHLY and CDR2 FYNNEI. V gave up 4 bases and J gave up 4 bases, with 8 bases separating them. The CDR3 reads CASSVITYNEQFF. CDR3 in DNA: TGTGCCAGCAGTGTCATCACATACAATGAGCAGTTCTTC.

The chain combines TRBV6-5 with TRBJ2-5; TRBD1 might be the D (5 bases). Germline CDR1 and CDR2: MNHEY and SVGAGI. The V gene lost 0 bases and the J gene lost 5 bases, with 10 bases spanning the gap. This CDR3 has 14 amino acids. CDR3 nucleotide sequence: TGTGCCAGCAGTTACTCGATTCCAGGGGAGACCCAGTACTTC. As protein: CASSYSIPGETQYF.

This clonotype has only a few counts. The V gene is TRBV12-5, the J gene TRBJ2-7; 8 bases line up with TRBD1. Per the germline V gene, CDR1 is LGHNT and CDR2 is FRNRAP. The CDR3 is 12 residues long. Trimming cost V 9 bases and J 5 bases; bases outside gene matches: 6. CDR3 DNA sequence: TGTGCTAGATGGACAGGGAGCCACGAGCAGTACTTC. Its protein is CARWTGSHEQYF.